This passage covers 22 T cell receptor beta chains from one sample sequenced in a study of blood T cell repertoires in COVID-19 (dated by TCRdb to the early 2020s). To prepare the library, the immunoSEQ multiplex PCR assay was applied. The table comes from immuneACCESS by way of TCRdb, which keeps in-frame sequences with V and J called. Part of the clones is missing from these tables; in studies checked, under half for an unresolved V gene and the rest for unknown reasons. In all, the sample holds about 130,000 clones, and approximately 89% of those were seen once. The ten largest clones capture roughly 3% of the sample. Sequencing input: peripheral blood. These receptors were obtained from a woman aged 80 or over with COVID-19, enrolled during active disease.

This chain uses TRBV7-9 with TRBJ2-1, with 11 bases fitting TRBD2. The germline CDR1 and CDR2 sequences are SEHNR and FQNEAQ (reference sequence). This CDR3 contains 15 residues. V gave up 5 bases and J gave up 8 bases; unmatched junction bases: 8. The chain's CDR3 is CASSAGTSGPYEQFF. The CDR3 DNA sequence: TGTGCCAGCAGCGCGGGGACTAGCGGACCCTATGAGCAGTTCTTC.

The table lists this clone with a count of one. This rearrangement joins TRBV28 to TRBJ1-5, with D uncertain. The length of the CDR3 is 15 residues. V lost 3 bases and J lost 3, with 12 bases in between. Germline V gene lookup returns CDR1 MDHEN and CDR2 SYDVKM. The CDR3 spells CASSLGQVLNQPQHF. The CDR3 bases are TGTGCCAGCAGTTTGGGTCAGGTGCTCAATCAGCCCCAGCATTTT. The full variable domain, its missing parts supplied by reference TRBV28 and TRBJ1-5, is DVKVTQSSRYLVKRTGEKVFLECVQDMDHENMFWYRQDPGLGLRLIYFSYDVKMKEKGDIPEGYSVSREKKERFSLILESASTNQTSMYLCASSLGQVLNQPQHFGDGTRLSIL.

The chain carries TRBV4-2 and TRBJ2-7; maybe TRBD1 (6 bases). CDR1 LGHNA and CDR2 YNFKEQ come from the germline V gene. The CDR3 is 14 residues long. V shed 2 bases and J shed 5 bases, with 13 bases lying between them. CDR3 in DNA: TGTGCCAGCAGCCAATACCAGGGGCAAAACGAGCAGTACTTC. Protein sequence: CASSQYQGQNEQYF.

The chain couples TRBV28 to TRBJ2-1, with 12 bases lining up with TRBD1. The V gene's germline CDR1 is MDHEN and CDR2 SYDVKM. This CDR3 comprises 14 residues. The junction had 4 bases not matched to a gene; V was cut back by 5 bases and J by 8 bases. The CDR3 loop reads CASSKGQGAHEQFF. In DNA form, the CDR3 reads TGTGCCAGCAGTAAGGGACAGGGGGCTCATGAGCAGTTCTTC.

The count of this clone is one. The V gene is TRBV6-5, the J gene TRBJ2-5, with 7 bases that match TRBD2. The junction had 6 bases not matched to a gene; V was cut back by 6 bases and J by 2 bases. Looked up from germline, CDR1 is MNHEY and CDR2 is SVGAGI. The CDR3 covers 14 residues. CDR3 loop: CASSRGRAQETQYF. CDR3 sequence (DNA): TGTGCCAGCAGCCGGGGGAGGGCACAAGAGACCCAGTACTTC.

The chain uses TRBV7-2 and TRBJ2-7; D might be TRBD2 (7 bases). V lost 4 bases to trimming and J lost 6 bases, with 19 bases between them. CDR1 and CDR2 (germline): SGHTA, FQGNSA. The CDR3 is made up of 15 amino acids. This chain's CDR3 is CASSSRGTTTREQYF. The CDR3 nucleotides read TGTGCCAGCAGCTCAAGGGGGACTACAACGCGCGAGCAGTACTTC.

This rearrangement joins TRBV7-2 to TRBJ2-7; 12 nucleotides match TRBD2. Germline CDR1 and CDR2: SGHTA and FQGNSA. This CDR3 has 15 residues. J lost 1 base, V lost 5 bases, and 3 bases had no gene match. CDR3 amino acids: CASSGLAGQSYEQYF. Written as DNA, the CDR3 is TGTGCCAGCAGCGGACTAGCGGGACAATCCTACGAGCAGTACTTC.

This chain uses TRBV2 with TRBJ1-6; 9 nucleotides agree with TRBD1. With V trimmed by 7 bases and J by 9 bases, 10 bases remained unmatched. Germline assignment: CDR1 SNHLY and CDR2 FYNNEI. The CDR3 sequence is 15 residues long. The CDR3 DNA sequence: TGTGCCAGCAACCCAACAGGGGGCGGCGGTTCACCCCTCCACTTT. Translating gives CASNPTGGGGSPLHF. The entire variable domain, with the rest obtained from reference TRBV2 and TRBJ1-6, is as follows: EPEVTQTPSHQVTQMGQEVILRCVPISNHLYFYWYRQILGQKVEFLVSFYNNEISEKSEIFDDQFSVERPDGSNFTLKIRSTKLEDSAMYFCASNPTGGGGSPLHFGNGTRLTVT.

The chain links TRBV27 to TRBJ2-1; the D gene is possibly TRBD2 (5 bases). There are 13 residues in the CDR3. CDR1 is MNHEY and CDR2 is SMNVEV in the germline V gene (reference sequence). Trimming took off 5 bases at V and 7 bases at J, with 12 bases between the two ends. CDR3 amino acids: CASSLSRVNEQFF. The DNA for the CDR3 is TGTGCCAGCAGTCTGTCGAGGGTGAATGAGCAGTTCTTC.

This chain uses TRBV19 with TRBJ2-1; TRBD2 might be the D (5 bases). Between the trimmed V and J ends, which lost 1 base and 6 bases, there was a span of 7 bases. The CDR3 totals 13 residues. Germline CDR1 is LNHDA and CDR2 is SQIVND (reference sequence). CDR3 bases: TGTGCCAGTAGTATAGGAGGAGGCAATGAGCAGTTCTTC. Its protein is CASSIGGGNEQFF.

The rearrangement links TRBV27 to TRBJ2-3; 8 bases agree with TRBD2. Germline loops: CDR1 MNHEY, CDR2 SMNVEV (reference sequence). CDR3 length: 14 residues. The J segment lost 4 bases and the V segment lost 6 bases, leaving 6 bases of the junction unmatched. This chain's CDR3 is CASSWGREADTQYF. In DNA, the CDR3 is TGTGCCAGCAGCTGGGGGCGGGAGGCAGATACGCAGTATTTT.

The rearrangement links TRBV28 to TRBJ2-5; 8 positions agree with TRBD1. The CDR3 extends over 14 amino acids. J gave up 5 bases and V 7 bases, and 9 bases lay outside the gene matches. The germline gives CDR1 MDHEN, CDR2 SYDVKM. DNA for the CDR3: TGTGCCAGCACCCCGGGGACAGGTCGGGAGACCCAGTACTTC. It is translated as CASTPGTGRETQYF.

The chain links TRBV18 to TRBJ1-1; TRBD1 agrees at 11 bases. From germline, CDR1 is KGHSH and CDR2 LQKENI. V lost 5 bases to trimming and J lost 5 bases; unmatched junction nucleotides: 7. The CDR3 is 15 residues long. This CDR3 is CASSSGQGVGTEAFF. CDR3 coding DNA: TGTGCCAGCTCATCGGGACAGGGGGTCGGAACTGAAGCTTTCTTT.

The V and J genes are TRBV3-1 (or the pseudogene TRBV3-2) and TRBJ2-1; 8 bases are shared with TRBD2. Germline CDR1 reads LGHDT; CDR2 reads YNNKEL (reference sequence). With 4 bases clipped from V and 15 bases from J, the junction kept 8 bases outside the gene matches. The CDR3 has 12 amino acids. The CDR3 here is CASSPSRGRSFF. The CDR3 DNA reads as TGTGCCAGCAGCCCTTCCCGCGGGAGGTCGTTCTTC.

The chain is built from TRBV28 and TRBJ2-1, with TRBD2 matching over 8 bases. CDR1 and CDR2 from the germline V gene are MDHEN and SYDVKM. CDR3 length: 16 residues. Trimming cost V 6 bases and J 8 bases; bases outside gene matches: 15. Written as DNA, the CDR3 is TGTGCCAGCAGCTACTCGGGGACTAGACTCCCATATGAGCAGTTCTTC. It specifies CASSYSGTRLPYEQFF.

The chain uses TRBV5-1 and TRBJ1-2; the match to TRBD1 covers 8 bases. Unmatched junction bases numbered 11, after V lost 7 bases and J lost 9 bases. The CDR3 contains 13 residues. Germline lookup yields CDR1 SGHRS and CDR2 YFSETQ. CDR3 loop: CASGQGASRSYTF. The CDR3 DNA reads TGCGCCAGCGGTCAGGGGGCCTCCCGAAGCTACACCTTC. Full variable domain (rest looked up from reference TRBV5-1 and TRBJ1-2): KAGVTQTPRYLIKTRGQQVTLSCSPISGHRSVSWYQQTPGQGLQFLFEYFSETQRNKGNFPGRFSGRQFSNSRSEMNVSTLELGDSALYLCASGQGASRSYTFGSGTRLTVV.

The rearrangement joins TRBV18 to TRBJ2-3; 7 nucleotides line up with TRBD2. CDR1 and CDR2 from the germline V gene are KGHSH and LQKENI. Unmatched junction bases numbered 14, after V lost 7 bases and J lost 4 bases. The CDR3 is 16 amino acids. In nucleotides, the CDR3 is TGTGCCAGCTTTGTTACGATGGGCGGGAGTGCAGATACGCAGTATTTT. This gives the protein CASFVTMGGSADTQYF.

The gene calls are TRBV28 and TRBJ2-1; the match to TRBD1 covers 7 bases. The CDR3 consists of 14 residues. Germline CDR1 and CDR2: MDHEN and SYDVKM. Unmatched junction bases numbered 7, after V lost 6 bases and J lost 5 bases. The DNA for the CDR3 is TGTGCCAGCAGACCCGGGACAGCCAACAATGAGCAGTTCTTC. This codes for CASRPGTANNEQFF.

The chain joins TRBV7-2 to TRBJ2-7; the match to TRBD1 covers 11 bases. The germline gives CDR1 SGHTA, CDR2 FQGNSA. J was trimmed by 0 bases and V by 5 bases; bases with no gene match: 12. The CDR3 is 18 residues long. In DNA form, the CDR3 reads TGTGCCAGCAGCCCCCGCGGGGGGGGGACAGGGGGCTCCTACGAGCAGTACTTC. It translates to CASSPRGGGTGGSYEQYF.

The chain recombines TRBV19 with TRBJ2-1; 7 bases align to TRBD2. V lost 6 bases and J lost 3; bases outside the gene matches: 8. From germline, CDR1 is LNHDA and CDR2 SQIVND (reference sequence). The CDR3 sequence is 15 residues long. CDR3 sequence: CASSGSSGHYNEQFF. CDR3 nucleotides: TGTGCCAGTAGCGGTAGTAGCGGGCACTACAATGAGCAGTTCTTC.

The V and J genes are TRBV4-3 and TRBJ2-1; 8 bases match TRBD1. After removal of 1 base from V and 5 bases from J, the junction contained 4 bases not matched to a gene. CDR1 is LGHNA, CDR2 YSLEER, per germline. This CDR3 is built from 15 residues. CDR3 amino acids: CASSQGTGIDNEQFF. The CDR3 coding sequence is TGCGCCAGCAGCCAAGGGACAGGGATCGACAATGAGCAGTTCTTC.

The chain carries TRBV5-1 and TRBJ2-3; possible D gene TRBD2, 6 bases. This CDR3 comprises 14 residues. With 5 bases removed from V and 2 bases from J, the gap between germline ends came to 12 bases. Germline CDR1 and CDR2: SGHRS and YFSETQ. This CDR3 reads CASREGAITDTQYF. In DNA form, the CDR3 reads TGCGCCAGCAGGGAGGGCGCTATCACAGATACGCAGTATTTT.